This TCR beta chain was captured by sequencing in a study of vaccination and CD4 T cells after COVID-19 (dated by TCRdb to between 2021 and 2024). The study in broad terms: Convalescent patients had a positive SARS-CoV-2 result on nasal swab PCR, and of these patients, some 10 had mild disease and one had severe disease. In the convalescent cohort there were six males and four females, among whom were two Hispanic individuals, seven Caucasians, two Asians and one multiracial person. Participants received two doses of either the Pfizer-BioNTech BNT162b2 vaccine (n=8) or the Moderna mRNA-1273 vaccine (n=2). Post-COVID blood samples were collected from convalescent patients a median of around 96 days after diagnosis, with a range of about 30 to 161 days. The time from the second vaccine dose to post-vaccine blood sampling had a median of roughly 70 days and ranged from 14 to 241 days. Culture stimuli were overlapping spike peptide pools from SARS-CoV-2 and from the common cold coronaviruses HCoV-NL63, HCoV-OC43 and HCoV-229E. Control cultures used a CEFX viral epitope pool as positive control, an HIV-1 Nef peptide pool as negative control, or no peptide. In 9 to 11 COVID-19 convalescent patients and a handful of infection-naive healthy vaccine recipients, researchers compared the spike-specific CD4+ TCR repertoire from before mRNA vaccination with the repertoire from after.

The treatment or condition label on this specimen signifies: approximately 9-day PBMC culture with coronavirus spike peptide pools or control peptides (ViraFEST assay). The ViraFEST assay was used in the study, in which antigen-specific T cells were expanded with peptide pools and expanded clonotypes were subsequently identified by TCR sequencing. Positive SARS-CoV-2 PCR tests in the convalescent patients dated from March to December 2020, before Alpha, Beta and Delta variants emerged in the United States. Each well held 1.5 million to 2.5 million PBMCs cultured with approximately 9.2 ug/ml peptide pools in IMDM containing around 5% human AB serum and 9 to 10 IU/ml IL-2. On days 3 and 7, half of the culture medium was replaced with fresh IL-2-containing medium. After ten to eleven days of culture, CD4+ T cells were isolated by negative selection using the EasySep CD4+ T cell isolation kit. Ficoll-Paque Plus gradient centrifugation was used to isolate PBMCs from whole blood, and the isolated PBMCs were then either used fresh or cryopreserved at -140C. Each culture condition was generally run in triplicate wells.

The germline V gene gives CDR1 as MNHEY and CDR2 as SVGEGT. The V and J ends are trimmed by 7 bases and 2 bases, leaving 14 bases between them. The CDR3 starts with the cysteine, ends with the phenylalanine, and has 14 residues. The only DNA kept is the CDR3, 42 bases in frame from the first base. Concerning this clonotype: Its antigen remains undetermined. No quality values exist for individual bases; no much larger clone is one base distant.

Libraries were built with PCR. TCR sequencing of DNA from cultured CD4+ T cells used the Oncomine TCR Beta short-read assay at the Johns Hopkins FTIC core. Genomic DNA was extracted from the cultured CD4+ T cells with the QIAamp micro DNA kit. Oncomine TCR Beta libraries made from cultured CD4+ T cells were pooled using unique dual indexes and sequenced on an Illumina iSeq 100. The study's processing was this. Non-productive sequences were removed, and CDR3s that did not start with C, did not end with F or W, or were shorter than 7 amino acids were discarded. Antigen-specific clonotypes were identified using the MANAFEST web application through comparison of peptide-stimulated wells with reference and other culture wells. To be called positive, a clone needed an FDR below 0.05, an odds ratio above 5, and a productive frequency above 0.1% in at least two of three replicate wells. Cross-reactive clonotypes were defined as significantly expanded in both SARS-CoV-2 spike wells and at least one common cold coronavirus spike condition. Levenshtein distances (stringdist) and unrooted phylogenetic trees (ape) in R version 3.6.1 were used to assess CDR3 homology. TCRdb passed the public sequencing reads through fastp at Q25 and MiXCR, retaining productive beta sequences. Identical CDR3 proteins give one entry, which carries the most common genes and DNA. These V and J calls rely on TCRdb rather than the paper's analysis. The sample profile shows around 9,800 distinct CDR3 sequences; around 49% of them were found once. About a fifth of the sample lies in the top ten.

The full study reports these points: In convalescent patients, a median 86.3% of post-vaccine SARS-CoV-2-reactive clones were detected only after vaccination, suggesting vaccine-specific priming. In convalescent patients, nearly all vaccine-specific clones (304 of 307) were found to be mono-reactive for SARS-CoV-2 spike rather than cross-reactive with common cold coronaviruses. Relatively few convalescent patients were included in the study, and early timepoints after natural infection were not analyzed. Although the median number of SARS-CoV-2-reactive clonotypes went up from around 20 after infection to 38 after vaccination, the increase was not significant.

Source material: CD4+ T cells from blood, cultured in vitro. In this chain, TRBV6-2 or TRBV6-3 is recombined with TRBJ1-2, with the D gene uncertain. The receptor's source is a human donor who had recovered from COVID-19. The CDR3 region has the sequence CASNLGQRNYGYTF. The DNA sequence follows: TGTGCCAGCAATTTAGGGCAAAGGAACTATGGCTACACCTTC.